The clone carrying this T cell receptor beta chain was seen more than once but under ten times. This entry belongs to a study of patients and donors after allogeneic stem cell transplantation. Germline CDR1 and CDR2: SNHLY and FYNNEI. The V segment lost 4 bases and the J segment 1 base; nucleotides outside the gene matches: 4. This CDR3 has 15 amino acids. One entry per CDR3 protein, called by TCRdb with MiXCR from the RT-PCR reads. The profile shows roughly 960,000 distinct CDR3 sequences, roughly 17% of them singletons. The chain recombines TRBV2 with TRBJ1-1; TRBD1 agrees at 9 bases. Sequencing was done on a sample of blood, either unsorted or a sorted T cell fraction (not recorded which). The TCR comes from a human donor who was either an allogeneic HSCT recipient or a stem cell or donor lymphocyte infusion donor (not recorded which). It is not recorded whose cells these are; they may come from a transplant donor. CDR3 in DNA: TGTGCCAGCAGTGGACAACAGGGGGCGAACACTGAAGCTTTCTTT. As protein: CASSGQQGANTEAFF.